One and the same sample provided the 31 T cell receptor beta chains below, sequenced in a study of blood T cell repertoires in COVID-19 (dated by TCRdb to the early 2020s). The library relied on the immunoSEQ multiplex PCR assay. Entries here come from immuneACCESS through TCRdb and include only in-frame sequences with V and J called. Some clones fail to appear in such tables; in the studies checked, an unresolved V gene covers under half of the shortfall, and the cause of the remainder is unknown. Across this sample there are around 62,000 clones, with approximately 94% seen only once. The ten largest clones add up to less than 3.5% of the sample. Sequenced input: peripheral blood. These receptors originate from a man aged 65-85 years with active COVID-19.

The chain carries TRBV5-6 and TRBJ1-2; tentatively, D is TRBD1 (6 bases). The CDR3 runs 15 residues. From germline, CDR1 is SGHDT and CDR2 YYEEEE. Trimming took 2 bases from V and 5 from J, leaving 16 bases between them. In DNA, the CDR3 is TGTGCCAGCAGCTTTAGGGGGTCTAATTGGTATGGCTACACCTTC. It specifies CASSFRGSNWYGYTF.

The chain's CDR3 is CAISDRLSTDTQYF. Here the CDR3 DNA reads TGTGCCATCAGTGATCGACTTAGCACAGATACGCAGTATTTT. This chain joins TRBV10-3 and TRBJ2-3; D not resolved. Deletions cut 3 bases from V and 0 bases from J, with 7 bases between. Germline V gene data show CDR1 as ENHRY and CDR2 as SYGVKD. The CDR3 runs to 14 residues.

This chain links TRBV20-1 with TRBJ1-2; no reliable D call. With 3 bases removed from V and 2 bases from J, the gap between germline ends came to 10 bases. The germline V gene encodes CDR1 DFQATT and CDR2 SNEGSKA (reference sequence). The CDR3 contains 13 residues. The CDR3 region is CSASGSKNYGYTF. CDR3 coding DNA: TGCAGTGCTAGTGGCAGTAAGAACTATGGCTACACCTTC.

CDR3 bases: TGCAGTGCCACGGAGGGTTCACCCCTCCACTTT. Protein: CSATEGSPLHF. The chain uses TRBV20-1 and TRBJ1-6, with D uncertain. Germline values: CDR1 DFQATT, CDR2 SNEGSKA (reference sequence). The CDR3 sequence is 11 residues long. Trimming took 6 bases from V and 9 from J, leaving 9 bases between them.

This chain uses TRBV20-1 with TRBJ1-1, with TRBD1 as a possible D gene (5 bases). CDR3 length: 13 amino acids. Trimming cost V 3 bases and J 2 bases, with 10 bases left between them. Per the germline V gene, CDR1 is DFQATT and CDR2 is SNEGSKA (reference sequence). CDR3 loop: CSASHRSNTEAFF. DNA for the CDR3: TGCAGTGCTAGTCACAGGTCAAACACTGAAGCTTTCTTT.

The chain joins TRBV6-5 to TRBJ1-5; no definite D call. V was shortened by 4 bases and J by 0 bases, with 4 bases between the two germline ends. CDR1 and CDR2 (germline): MNHEY, SVGAGI. The CDR3 has 13 residues. CDR3 DNA: TGTGCCAGCAGTTCTTATAGCAATCAGCCCCAGCATTTT. It yields the protein CASSSYSNQPQHF.

J is TRBJ1-2 and V is TRBV10-2; D possibly corresponds to TRBD1 (6 bases). The germline gives CDR1 WSHSY, CDR2 SAAADI. The length of the CDR3 is 15 residues. V dropped 4 bases and J dropped 4 bases, with 16 bases sitting between them. The CDR3 coding sequence is TGCGCCAGCAGTGGATCAACGACAGGTCTCTATGGCTACACCTTC. Its translation is CASSGSTTGLYGYTF.

The chain has TRBV6-1 and TRBJ1-1, with TRBD1 matching 10 bases. Trimming took 0 bases from V and 5 from J; bases not matched to a gene: 3. The CDR3 is 15 residues long. Germline CDR1 is MNHNS and CDR2 is SASEGT. The CDR3 region has the DNA TGTGCCAGCAGTGAAGCGTGGGACAGGGGTACTGAAGCTTTCTTT. This translates into CASSEAWDRGTEAFF.

This sequence joins TRBV4-2 and TRBJ2-1, with D perhaps matching TRBD2 (7 bases). Germline assignment: CDR1 LGHNA and CDR2 YNFKEQ. The length of the CDR3 is 17 residues. The V end lost 1 base, the J end lost 4 bases, and 17 bases lay between the germline ends. CDR3 bases: TGTGCCAGCAGCCAAGGCAGCAAGGGGGGGACTTACAATGAGCAGTTCTTC. This translates into CASSQGSKGGTYNEQFF.

The genes are TRBV6-2 or TRBV6-3 and TRBJ2-1; D is uncertain. V was shortened by 2 bases and J by 5 bases, with 7 bases between the two germline ends. CDR3 size: 13 residues. Per the germline V gene, CDR1 is MNHEY and CDR2 is SVGEGT. CDR3 bases: TGTGCCAGCAGTTACACGAGAGACAATGAGCAGTTCTTC. This codes for CASSYTRDNEQFF.

The J gene is TRBJ2-1, the V gene TRBV29-1; 8 positions match TRBD2. This CDR3 contains 15 residues. V shed 3 bases, J shed 8 bases, and the junction held 12 bases outside the gene matches. CDR1 is SQVTM, CDR2 ANQGSEA, per germline. In DNA form, the CDR3 reads TGCAGCGTTGAGTTTCGGGGGGGCCTGGCCTATGAGCAGTTCTTC. The encoded protein is CSVEFRGGLAYEQFF.

The rearrangement links TRBV7-2 to TRBJ1-2; 8 bases line up with TRBD1. CDR3 length equals 14 residues. The ends lost 5 bases at V and 6 bases at J; junction bases unmatched: 8. Looked up from germline, CDR1 is SGHTA and CDR2 is FQGNSA. The CDR3 here is CASSQSGQGHGYTF. CDR3 in DNA: TGTGCCAGCAGCCAATCCGGACAGGGCCATGGCTACACCTTC.

The chain recombines TRBV7-9 with TRBJ2-3; D unclear. The germline gives CDR1 SEHNR, CDR2 FQNEAQ (reference sequence). Trimming left V 4 bases short and J 3 bases short, with 17 bases between. This CDR3 comprises 16 residues. In DNA, the CDR3 is TGTGCCAGCAGCTCAGCCCTAGAGGTCGGGACAGATACGCAGTATTTT. It translates to CASSSALEVGTDTQYF.

This chain links TRBV9 with TRBJ2-2; TRBD2 matches 11 bases. The CDR3 has 16 amino acids. Germline loops: CDR1 SGDLS, CDR2 YYNGEE. Germline trimming cut 0 bases from V and 6 bases from J; bases unmatched to any gene: 4. The CDR3 here is CASSVVAGGLAGELFF. CDR3 in DNA: TGTGCCAGCAGCGTAGTAGCGGGGGGGCTTGCCGGGGAGCTGTTTTTT.

The chain is built from TRBV28 and TRBJ2-3; D not resolved. Trimming shortened V by 2 bases and J by 5 bases, and 11 bases separated the two germline ends. The CDR3 totals 14 residues. CDR1 is MDHEN and CDR2 is SYDVKM in the germline V gene. Written as DNA, the CDR3 is TGTGCCAGCAGTTTACCAAGCAATCAAGATACGCAGTATTTT. Translation: CASSLPSNQDTQYF.

The chain has TRBV7-9 and TRBJ1-2; 7 nucleotides agree with TRBD1. The V gene end was trimmed by 3 bases and the J gene end by 8 bases; junction bases not matched to a gene: 15. This CDR3 spans 16 amino acids. From germline, CDR1 is SEHNR and CDR2 FQNEAQ (reference sequence). The CDR3 DNA reads TGTGCCAGCAGCTTTTTTGGGCCGACAGGGTCTAAAGGCTACACCTTC. It codes for CASSFFGPTGSKGYTF.

The V call is TRBV5-1, the J call TRBJ2-5; TRBD1 matches at 10 bases. CDR1 SGHRS and CDR2 YFSETQ come from the germline V gene. There are 15 residues in the CDR3. The ends lost 0 bases at V and 5 bases at J; junction bases unmatched: 4. CDR3 sequence (DNA): TGCGCCAGCAGCTTGGGAGGGACAGGGGTCGAGACCCAGTACTTC. This codes for CASSLGGTGVETQYF.

CDR3 in amino acids: CASSPDRHYGYTF. In nucleotides, the CDR3 is TGCGCCAGCAGCCCCGACAGGCACTATGGCTACACCTTC. The V gene is TRBV5-1, the J gene TRBJ1-2, with a weak D call TRBD1 (6 bases). With 4 bases removed from V and 3 bases from J, the gap between germline ends came to 10 bases. This CDR3 is built from 13 residues. CDR1 is SGHRS, CDR2 YFSETQ, per germline.

The chain's CDR3 is CAITERTVIPNTEAFF. In DNA, the CDR3 is TGTGCCATCACAGAGAGGACAGTCATTCCGAACACTGAAGCTTTCTTT. The chain employs TRBV10-3 and TRBJ1-1, with D possibly being TRBD1 (6 bases). The germline CDR1 and CDR2 sequences are ENHRY and SYGVKD. The CDR3 is 16 amino acids. Between the trimmed V and J ends, which lost 7 bases and 1 base, there was a span of 19 bases.

The rearrangement joins TRBV9 to TRBJ1-6, with D possibly matching TRBD1 (5 bases). Trimming pared 3 bases from V and 13 bases from J, leaving 17 bases between. The CDR3 is 14 residues long. Looked up from germline, CDR1 is SGDLS and CDR2 is YYNGEE. In nucleotides, the CDR3 is TGTGCCAGCAGCGCCTCTAGGTGGGGGACTCCCCTCCACTTT. It is translated as CASSASRWGTPLHF.

The chain recombines TRBV4-1 with TRBJ2-5; TRBD2 matches at 15 bases. V dropped 2 bases and J dropped 5; count of bases not matched to a gene: 12. In germline, CDR1 is MGHRA, CDR2 YSYEKL. The CDR3 consists of 19 residues. Here the CDR3 reads CASSQTGTSGGTPRETQYF. The CDR3 region has the DNA TGCGCCAGCAGCCAAACCGGGACTAGCGGGGGGACCCCCCGGGAGACCCAGTACTTC.

The CDR3 DNA follows: TGTGCCAGCAGTTTAAGAGGGATTTTGAACACTGAAGCTTTCTTT. Its protein is CASSLRGILNTEAFF. The V and J genes are TRBV28 and TRBJ1-1; D is unclear. Germline assignment: CDR1 MDHEN and CDR2 SYDVKM. There are 15 residues in the CDR3. Trimming stripped 2 bases from V and 0 bases from J, with 10 bases between. Variable domain in full (rest from reference TRBV28 and TRBJ1-1): DVKVTQSSRYLVKRTGEKVFLECVQDMDHENMFWYRQDPGLGLRLIYFSYDVKMKEKGDIPEGYSVSREKKERFSLILESASTNQTSMYLCASSLRGILNTEAFFGQGTRLTVV.

Turning to this clone: This sample includes further DNA sequences coding for the same CDR3. This sequence joins TRBV6-5 and TRBJ1-2, with TRBD1 matching over 7 bases. The CDR3 consists of 13 residues. V shed 5 bases, J shed 8 bases, and the junction held 8 bases outside the gene matches. From germline, CDR1 is MNHEY and CDR2 SVGAGI. CDR3 residues: CASSTTGLSGYTF. Here the CDR3 DNA reads TGTGCCAGCAGTACGACAGGGTTAAGCGGCTACACCTTC.

The chain employs TRBV2 and TRBJ2-2, with 8 bases matching TRBD1. The ends lost 3 bases at V and 5 bases at J; junction bases unmatched: 5. Germline-derived CDR1 and CDR2 are SNHLY and FYNNEI. The CDR3 covers 15 residues. The CDR3 is CASSDRTGRTGELFF. Written as DNA, the CDR3 is TGTGCCAGCAGTGACCGGACAGGGCGGACCGGGGAGCTGTTTTTT.

This chain links TRBV5-1 with TRBJ2-3, with 11 positions matching TRBD1. CDR1 and CDR2 from the germline V gene are SGHRS and YFSETQ. CDR3 size: 18 residues. V gave up 3 bases and J gave up 6 bases; unmatched junction bases: 15. CDR3 in DNA: TGCGCCAGCAGCTGGGGACAGGGGGGTATGAGTGAGATGGATACGCAGTATTTT. It yields the protein CASSWGQGGMSEMDTQYF. The variable domain in full, with the rest retrieved from reference TRBV5-1 and TRBJ2-3, is KAGVTQTPRYLIKTRGQQVTLSCSPISGHRSVSWYQQTPGQGLQFLFEYFSETQRNKGNFPGRFSGRQFSNSRSEMNVSTLELGDSALYLCASSWGQGGMSEMDTQYFGPGTRLTVL.

V usage is TRBV12-5 and J usage is TRBJ1-4, with 8 bases aligning to TRBD1. There are 13 residues in the CDR3. CDR1 and CDR2 from the germline V gene are LGHNT and FRNRAP. V was clipped by 2 bases and J by 15 bases; unmatched bases: 8. The CDR3 here is CASGLLHPDRVFF. CDR3 nucleotide sequence: TGTGCTAGTGGTTTGCTCCACCCGGACAGGGTGTTTTTT.

The rearrangement uses TRBV7-2 and TRBJ2-2, with TRBD2 identical over 8 bases. The CDR3 is made up of 15 amino acids. The germline CDR1 and CDR2 sequences are SGHTA and FQGNSA. V lost 1 base, J lost 6 bases, and 4 bases stayed unmatched. The CDR3 is CASSLVSGVAGELFF. In DNA form, the CDR3 reads TGTGCCAGCAGCTTAGTTAGCGGGGTGGCCGGGGAGCTGTTTTTT.

V and J are TRBV10-2 and TRBJ1-4; D not resolved. Germline lookup yields CDR1 WSHSY and CDR2 SAAADI. This CDR3 spans 13 amino acids. The ends were cut back, 2 bases at V and 14 bases at J, with 15 bases in the middle. The CDR3 reads CASSEGMNLQLFF. Written as DNA, the CDR3 is TGCGCCAGCAGTGAGGGAATGAATTTACAGCTGTTTTTT.

Written as DNA, the CDR3 is TGTGCCAGCTCAAACCTCCGGGACAGGGTGTATGGCTACACCTTC. This gives the protein CASSNLRDRVYGYTF. This chain uses TRBV18 with TRBJ1-2, with 9 nucleotides matching TRBD1. This CDR3 contains 15 residues. V was clipped by 5 bases and J by 5 bases; unmatched bases: 9. Germline assignment: CDR1 KGHSH and CDR2 LQKENI.

V usage is TRBV28 and J usage is TRBJ1-3; TRBD1 aligns across 9 bases. Germline CDR1 MDHEN, CDR2 SYDVKM. After removal of 2 bases from V and 2 bases from J, the junction contained 4 bases not matched to a gene. This CDR3 spans 16 amino acids. The CDR3 is CASSLPGQGTGNTIYF. DNA of the CDR3: TGTGCCAGCAGTTTACCGGGACAGGGAACTGGAAACACCATATATTTT.

The chain joins TRBV19 to TRBJ1-2, with 9 bases that match TRBD1. V was clipped by 3 bases and J by 2 bases; unmatched bases: 4. The CDR3 spans 15 residues. The germline CDR1 and CDR2 sequences are LNHDA and SQIVND (reference sequence). For the CDR3, the DNA is TGTGCCAGTAGTATTAAAGGGACAGGGAACTATGGCTACACCTTC. It translates to CASSIKGTGNYGYTF.